This TCR beta chain originates from a study of blood T cell repertoires in COVID-19. Only in-frame clones appear in the TCRdb table, and some are missing; sequencing was by immunoSEQ multiplex PCR. Found here are about 210,000 clones, around 83% of them singletons; the top ten hold less than 5.5%. Germline V gene sequence: CDR1 MNHNS, CDR2 SASEGT. This CDR3 is built from 14 residues. Trimming took 3 bases from V and 6 from J, leaving 12 bases between them. Sequencing used peripheral blood. This receptor was obtained from an elderly woman with acute or convalescent COVID-19. This chain joins TRBV6-1 and TRBJ1-5, with TRBD1 as a possible D gene (5 bases). The CDR3 reads CASSDSGGGQPQHF. The CDR3 nucleotides are TGTGCCAGCAGTGACAGCGGGGGAGGTCAGCCCCAGCATTTT.